This entry features one T cell receptor beta chain sequence. Its target is unknown. These data are taken from a study of shared clonotypes between healthy human individuals. Produced via immunoSEQ multiplex PCR; TCRdb's table is partial and in-frame only. The table lists 2 million to 3 million clones, 80% to 95% of them singletons. CD4+ cells were split into CD45RA+ naive and CD45RA-negative memory subsets. Overall study results and limits: A handful of donors held about 4.5% of naive CD4 clonotypes in common.

Trimming took 2 bases from V and 8 from J, leaving 7 bases between them. Germline CDR1 LGHNA, CDR2 YSLEER. The CDR3 totals 12 residues. The TCR originated in a young man in good health. Some clones in this sample may be carry-over from other donors' samples. The V and J genes are TRBV4-3 and TRBJ2-1, with D hard to call. What was sequenced was naive CD4+ T cells from PBMCs. This sample's subset: CD45RA+ positively selected. Here the CDR3 DNA reads TGCGCCAGCAGCCAACGGTCGGATGAGCAGTTCTTC. Amino acid sequence: CASSQRSDEQFF.